This TCR beta chain was identified during a study of radiotherapy plus CTLA-4 blockade in lung cancer. The data were produced by immunoSEQ multiplex PCR, yet TCRdb's version contains in-frame clones alone and is incomplete. The table shows around 55,000 clones, with around four fifths occurring only once. The sequencing here drew on peripheral blood, taken from a patient treated with radiotherapy plus ipilimumab. This TCR was sampled from a human donor with non-small cell lung cancer whose response to radiotherapy plus ipilimumab could not be evaluated.

Here the CDR3 DNA reads TGTGCCAGCAGTCCCCCGTATAAAGAAAAACTGTTTTTT. Protein: CASSPPYKEKLFF. The chain uses TRBV28 and TRBJ1-4; D uncertain. V was trimmed by 5 bases and J by 8 bases, leaving 12 bases between them. The CDR3 loop spans 13 amino acids. Germline assignment: CDR1 MDHEN and CDR2 SYDVKM.